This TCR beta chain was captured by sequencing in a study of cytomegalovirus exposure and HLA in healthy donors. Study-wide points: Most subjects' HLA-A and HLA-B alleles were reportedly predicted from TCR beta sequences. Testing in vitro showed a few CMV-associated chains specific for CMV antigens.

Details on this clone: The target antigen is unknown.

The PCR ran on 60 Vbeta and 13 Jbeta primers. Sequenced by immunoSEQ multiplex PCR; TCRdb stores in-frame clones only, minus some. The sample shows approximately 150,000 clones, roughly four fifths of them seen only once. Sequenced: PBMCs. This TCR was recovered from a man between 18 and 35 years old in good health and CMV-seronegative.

CDR3 protein: CASSFEGLETQYF. The CDR3 DNA follows: TGCGCCAGCAGCTTCGAGGGTCTAGAGACCCAGTACTTC. This chain uses TRBV5-1 with TRBJ2-5; D might be TRBD2 (5 bases). This CDR3 has 13 residues. V was shortened by 2 bases and J by 4 bases, with 9 bases between the two germline ends. From germline, CDR1 is SGHRS and CDR2 YFSETQ.